This TCR beta chain was retrieved from a study of shared clonotypes between healthy human individuals. Overall study context: Each donor's CD4 naive and CD4 memory cells filled three plates apiece, CD8 naive two, and CD8 memory one.

As for this clone: The antigen is unknown.

On sorted subsets, replicate PCRs used about 0.2 ug DNA, or about 33,000 T cell genomes. Data came from immunoSEQ multiplex PCR; TCRdb stores just in-frame clones and leaves some out. The table has over a million clones, about 84% seen once. Whole-study findings and limits: Generation probabilities were higher for clonotypes shared across all four sorted-subset donors than for unshared ones. The study generally estimated greater richness for naive than memory subsets.

The TCR was taken from a young man in good health. Some clones in this sample may be carry-over from other donors' samples. The sample consisted of memory CD4+ T cells from PBMCs. Subset given: CD45RA-negative fraction.

CDR3 bases: TGTGCCAGTAGACCCGGACAGGGTTGGGGAGAAGCTTTCTTT. Protein sequence: CASRPGQGWGEAFF. The chain has TRBV19 and TRBJ1-1; 8 nucleotides agree with TRBD1. This CDR3 spans 14 amino acids. The V and J ends lost 6 bases and 8 bases, in that order; junction bases with no gene match: 11. Germline V gives CDR1 LNHDA, CDR2 SQIVND (reference sequence).